The clone carrying this T cell receptor beta chain was detected once. What it binds is not known. This entry comes from a study of T cells in localized non-small cell lung cancer. CDR3 size: 13 residues. Trimming left V 5 bases short and J 4 bases short, with 11 bases between. Germline V lookup: CDR1 SGHTA, CDR2 FQGNSA. Findings and caveats of the study: Longer overall survival associated with higher blood T cell density; shorter survival with higher adjacent-lung clonality. A median of 57 of the top 100 tumor clones appeared in adjacent lung, which was paired and uninvolved. Uninvolved adjacent lung had the highest recorded T cell clonality, with tumor below it. Owing to sequencing of a solitary tumor region, heterogeneity cannot be discounted.

Sequencing was performed with immunoSEQ multiplex PCR; in TCRdb, only in-frame clones are kept and a portion is missing. This table has tens of thousands of clones, 90% to 95% appearing once. This TCR derives from a female donor at least 60 years old with stage I lung adenocarcinoma. The specimen comprised peripheral blood, sampled before any cancer treatment. The J gene is TRBJ1-1, the V gene TRBV7-2; possible D gene TRBD1, 5 bases. The CDR3 nucleotides read TGTGCCAGCAGCCCCGGCGGGGGCACTGAAGCTTTCTTT. Protein product: CASSPGGGTEAFF.